A single sample gave rise to the 13 T cell receptor beta chains below, sequenced in a study of spatial heterogeneity in lung cancer. In TCRdb, the 5' RACE reads were re-called with MiXCR into one record per CDR3 protein. There are about 120,000 distinct CDR3 sequences in the sample; 12% occur only once, and over 15% lies in the top ten. Time point given: blood at routine non-recurrence follow-up after resection. Whole RNA came from tumor, nontumor lung or frozen PBMC and was sequenced without being sorted. The sequenced sample was PBMCs, obtained at follow-up. These receptors were taken from a male donor with early-stage non-small cell lung cancer.

This chain joins TRBV6-5 and TRBJ2-7, with 8 bases matching TRBD2. In germline, CDR1 is MNHEY, CDR2 SVGAGI. V was pared by 0 bases and J by 2 bases, with 6 bases of the junction left unmatched. The CDR3 sequence is 16 residues long. DNA for the CDR3: TGTGCCAGCAGTTACTCGGGCGGGGGGAACCCCTACGAGCAGTACTTC. This translates into CASSYSGGGNPYEQYF.

The chain carries TRBV7-2 and TRBJ2-3, with D possibly TRBD1 on 5 matching bases. V was shortened by 3 bases and J by 5 bases, with 12 bases between the two germline ends. Germline CDR1 SGHTA, CDR2 FQGNSA. CDR3 length: 14 residues. The CDR3 protein is CASSFGQGKDTQYF. Written as DNA, the CDR3 is TGTGCCAGCAGCTTCGGGCAGGGAAAAGATACGCAGTATTTT.

V gene TRBV4-3 combines with J gene TRBJ2-7; D assignment may be TRBD1 or TRBD2 (5 bases each). V shed 3 bases and J shed 7 bases, with 10 bases lying between them. The CDR3 runs to 12 residues. CDR1 and CDR2 (germline): LGHNA, YSLEER. CDR3 in DNA: TGCGCCAGCAGCCACCGGGACGGAGAGCAGTACTTC. The encoded protein is CASSHRDGEQYF.

This clonotype was seen at least ten times. V usage is TRBV29-1 and J usage is TRBJ2-7; D may correspond to TRBD1 or TRBD2 (5 bases each). The length of the CDR3 is 14 residues. The germline V and J ends were trimmed by 7 bases and 6 bases, with 22 bases remaining between them. From germline, CDR1 is SQVTM and CDR2 ANQGSEA. The CDR3 here is CSAGANGPGLEQYF. Here the CDR3 DNA reads TGCAGCGCCGGGGCGAATGGCCCGGGGCTCGAGCAGTACTTC.

This clonotype occurred many times. This chain uses TRBV5-5 with TRBJ1-2; TRBD1 agrees at 9 bases. V lost 0 bases to trimming and J lost 6 bases; unmatched junction nucleotides: 3. The CDR3 loop spans 14 amino acids. The germline CDR1 and CDR2 sequences are SGHKS and YYEKEE (reference sequence). CDR3 bases: TGTGCCAGCAGCTTGGAGGGACAGGGTCATGGCTACACCTTC. Residues: CASSLEGQGHGYTF. Variable domain in full (rest from reference TRBV5-5 and TRBJ1-2): DAGVTQSPTHLIKTRGQQVTLRCSPISGHKSVSWYQQVLGQGPQFIFQYYEKEERGRGNFPDRFSARQFPNYSSELNVNALLLGDSALYLCASSLEGQGHGYTFGSGTRLTVV.

In this sample, this clonotype turned up a few times. This rearrangement joins TRBV5-1 to TRBJ1-4; no definite D call. The CDR3 runs 16 residues. Germline lookup yields CDR1 SGHRS and CDR2 YFSETQ. Trimming removed 0 bases at V and 3 bases at J, with 12 bases between. CDR3 protein: CASSLVVASANEKLFF. The CDR3 DNA reads as TGCGCCAGCAGCTTGGTCGTGGCTTCGGCTAATGAAAAACTGTTTTTT.

V gene TRBV6-2 or TRBV6-3 combines with J gene TRBJ2-5, with 9 bases aligning to TRBD2. Germline V gene sequence: CDR1 MNHEY, CDR2 SVGEGT. The CDR3 has 14 amino acids. V was clipped by 2 bases and J by 4 bases; unmatched bases: 2. CDR3 bases: TGTGCCAGCAGTTACGCGGGGGGGCGAGAGACCCAGTACTTC. Amino acids: CASSYAGGRETQYF.

The chain links TRBV13 to TRBJ2-6; perhaps TRBD1 as D (5 bases). Trimming pared 5 bases from V and 2 bases from J, leaving 7 bases between. The germline V gene has CDR1 PRHDT and CDR2 FYEKMQ (reference sequence). This CDR3 comprises 14 residues. The CDR3 is CASSEGAGANVLTF. The CDR3 bases are TGTGCCAGCAGCGAAGGGGCTGGGGCCAACGTCCTGACTTTC. The full variable domain, with the rest looked up from reference TRBV13 and TRBJ2-6, is AAGVIQSPRHLIKEKRETATLKCYPIPRHDTVYWYQQGPGQDPQFLISFYEKMQSDKGSIPDRFSAQQFSDYHSELNMSSLELGDSALYFCASSEGAGANVLTFGAGSRLTVL.

This chain uses TRBV27 with TRBJ1-1; 9 bases match TRBD1. V lost 2 bases and J lost 2; bases outside the gene matches: 3. Germline V lookup: CDR1 MNHEY, CDR2 SMNVEV (reference sequence). This CDR3 has 15 residues. CDR3 sequence (DNA): TGTGCCAGCAGTTTAACAGGGGGCGCAAACACTGAAGCTTTCTTT. Translating gives CASSLTGGANTEAFF.

The chain combines TRBV2 with TRBJ2-2, with TRBD1 matching 9 bases. Germline V gene lookup returns CDR1 SNHLY and CDR2 FYNNEI. V shed 11 bases, J shed 4 bases, and the junction held 8 bases outside the gene matches. The CDR3 runs to 14 residues. CDR3 bases: TGTGCCGGGACCCGGACAGGGGTCACCGGGGAGCTGTTTTTT. It encodes CAGTRTGVTGELFF.

The chain combines TRBV5-1 with TRBJ2-1; TRBD2 aligns across 10 bases. V trimming: 0 bases; J trimming: 2 bases; junction bases outside the gene matches: 8. CDR3 length equals 18 residues. Per the germline V gene, CDR1 is SGHRS and CDR2 is YFSETQ. CDR3 loop: CASSLGPAGTSAYNEQFF. The CDR3 DNA reads TGCGCCAGCAGCTTGGGACCCGCCGGGACTAGCGCCTACAATGAGCAGTTCTTC.

This clonotype was found a few times. The genes are TRBV2 and TRBJ2-1, with unresolved D. V lost 5 bases, J lost 0 bases, and 11 bases lay in between. Germline-derived CDR1 and CDR2 are SNHLY and FYNNEI. This CDR3 spans 15 amino acids. CDR3 nucleotides: TGTGCCAGCAGTTTTGAACGGAGCTCCTACAATGAGCAGTTCTTC. It is translated as CASSFERSSYNEQFF.

With regard to this clonotype: Possible read error: a much larger clone is one base away. J is TRBJ1-2 and V is TRBV5-6; maybe TRBD1 (5 bases). The CDR3 consists of 12 residues. Germline CDR1 SGHDT, CDR2 YYEEEE. CDR3 nucleotide sequence: TGTGCCAGCAGCTTGGCAGGGCATGGCTACGCCTTC. Translating it yields CASSLAGHGYAF.